The 16 T cell receptor beta chains below all came from one sample that was sequenced in a study of T cells in Graves' hyperthyroidism and ophthalmopathy. The TCR beta CDR3 regions underwent amplification using RNA transcripts as the source. Researchers ran a first-round RT-PCR on the TCR CDR3 using the HTBI primer set. TCRdb passed the multiplex PCR reads through MiXCR, listing each CDR3 protein once. The table shows roughly 660,000 distinct CDR3 sequences, with roughly 17% occurring only once. The specimen sequenced was blood. The receptors were gathered from a man between 45 and 60 years old with Graves' hyperthyroidism.

There are many counts of this clonotype. The rearrangement uses TRBV10-3 and TRBJ2-3; TRBD2 might be the D (6 bases). Germline-derived CDR1 and CDR2 are ENHRY and SYGVKD. This CDR3 spans 15 amino acids. With 6 bases removed from V and 4 bases from J, the gap between germline ends came to 17 bases. The CDR3 protein is CAISQLAGRSDTQYF. The CDR3 DNA reads TGTGCCATCAGCCAACTAGCAGGAAGGTCAGATACGCAGTATTTT.

The CDR3 nucleotides read TGTGCCAGCAGCCGCTTGGGACTAGCGGGAGGGCCCACCGGGGAGCTGTTTTTT. It specifies CASSRLGLAGGPTGELFF. J is TRBJ2-2 and V is TRBV3-1; TRBD2 aligns across 16 bases. J lost 4 bases, V lost 4 bases, and 6 bases had no gene match. The CDR3 spans 18 residues. In germline, CDR1 is LGHDT, CDR2 YNNKEL (reference sequence).

V usage is TRBV6-7 and J usage is TRBJ2-7, with 7 bases that match TRBD2. TRBV6-7 is an open reading frame, and its role is uncertain. With V trimmed by 4 bases and J by 1 base, 10 bases remained unmatched. This CDR3 has 16 residues. This CDR3 is CASSFLISGYSYEQYF. The CDR3 region has the DNA TGTGCCAGCAGTTTTCTCATTAGCGGGTATTCCTACGAGCAGTACTTC.

The rearrangement joins TRBV2 to TRBJ2-6; 10 positions match TRBD2. Trimming took 5 bases from V and 2 from J; bases not matched to a gene: 6. Germline assignment: CDR1 SNHLY and CDR2 FYNNEI. The CDR3 is made up of 17 amino acids. CDR3 amino acids: CASSSLAGVPGANVLTF. The CDR3 bases are TGTGCCAGCAGTTCGCTAGCGGGAGTACCTGGGGCCAACGTCCTGACTTTC.

This clonotype was counted at least ten times. This chain links TRBV19 with TRBJ2-7, with 10 bases aligning to TRBD2. Germline V gives CDR1 LNHDA, CDR2 SQIVND (reference sequence). Trimming removed 6 bases from V and 3 bases from J; junction bases left unmatched: 8. The CDR3 contains 15 residues. CDR3 loop: CASSVSGRSYYEQYF. CDR3 DNA: TGTGCCAGTAGCGTTAGCGGGAGGTCGTACTACGAGCAGTACTTC. Drawing the rest from reference TRBV19 and TRBJ2-7, the complete variable domain is DGGITQSPKYLFRKEGQNVTLSCEQNLNHDAMYWYRQDPGQGLRLIYYSQIVNDFQKGDIAEGYSVSREKKESFPLTVTSAQKNPTAFYLCASSVSGRSYYEQYFGPGTRLTVT.

The chain links TRBV6-1 to TRBJ2-7, with a possible D match to TRBD2 (6 bases). V lost 10 bases and J lost 6, with 25 bases in between. There are 15 residues in the CDR3. CDR1 is MNHNS and CDR2 is SASEGT in the germline V gene. The DNA for the CDR3 is TGTGCCACTCAACACTTACAACTAGCAGGAAGCGAGCAGTACTTC. It codes for CATQHLQLAGSEQYF.

The sample holds many counts of this clonotype. The chain combines TRBV7-2 with TRBJ2-5; 10 positions match TRBD2. CDR1 and CDR2 (germline): SGHTA, FQGNSA. This CDR3 is built from 15 residues. V was pared by 2 bases and J by 6 bases, with 6 bases of the junction left unmatched. The CDR3 loop reads CASSLLAAGGQTQYF. The CDR3 DNA reads as TGTGCCAGCAGCTTATTGGCAGCGGGAGGGCAGACCCAGTACTTC.

This chain joins TRBV7-2 and TRBJ1-5; the match to TRBD1 covers 9 bases. This CDR3 has 15 residues. Germline V gene data show CDR1 as SGHTA and CDR2 as FQGNSA. V shed 7 bases, J shed 3 bases, and the junction held 7 bases outside the gene matches. DNA for the CDR3: TGTGCCAGCACCCTGACAGGGGGAGTCAATCAGCCCCAGCATTTT. Translated: CASTLTGGVNQPQHF.

This clonotype has a count of ten or more. The V gene is TRBV30, the J gene TRBJ1-1; TRBD1 is a possible D gene (5 bases). V was clipped by 3 bases and J by 3 bases, with 11 bases between them. Germline-derived CDR1 and CDR2 are GTSNPN and SVGIG (reference sequence). The CDR3 runs to 13 residues. Here the CDR3 reads CAWSWTLYTEAFF. The CDR3 nucleotides are TGTGCCTGGAGCTGGACACTATACACTGAAGCTTTCTTT.

This clonotype was seen a few times. The V and J genes are TRBV28 and TRBJ1-6, with D hard to call. Trimming removed 6 bases from V and 6 bases from J, with 6 bases in between. Germline CDR1 and CDR2: MDHEN and SYDVKM. CDR3 length equals 12 residues. The CDR3 DNA reads TGTGCCAGCAGCAAGGTTAATTCACCCCTCCACTTT. Protein: CASSKVNSPLHF.

The gene calls are TRBV28 and TRBJ2-4; no reliable D call. This CDR3 region has 16 residues. The V end lost 4 bases, the J end lost 1 base, and 14 bases lay between the germline ends. Germline loops: CDR1 MDHEN, CDR2 SYDVKM. In DNA form, the CDR3 reads TGTGCCAGCAGTTCCCCTCGTTTTGTTGCCAAAAACATTCAGTACTTC. As protein: CASSSPRFVAKNIQYF. The whole variable domain, remainder taken from reference TRBV28 and TRBJ2-4, is DVKVTQSSRYLVKRTGEKVFLECVQDMDHENMFWYRQDPGLGLRLIYFSYDVKMKEKGDIPEGYSVSREKKERFSLILESASTNQTSMYLCASSSPRFVAKNIQYFGAGTRLSVL.

This clonotype was recorded a few times. The chain links TRBV29-1 to TRBJ1-1; D call uncertain. The CDR3 has 14 amino acids. Germline V gene lookup returns CDR1 SQVTM and CDR2 ANQGSEA. Trimming stripped 3 bases from V and 5 bases from J, with 16 bases between. The CDR3 coding sequence is TGCAGCGTTGATGCTGACGGATGGAAAACTGAAGCTTTCTTT. Its translation: CSVDADGWKTEAFF.

This clonotype was recorded many times. This chain links TRBV24-1 with TRBJ1-2, with TRBD1 matching over 7 bases. The germline V gene encodes CDR1 KGHDR and CDR2 SFDVKD. Germline trimming cut 4 bases from V and 5 bases from J; bases unmatched to any gene: 6. The CDR3 consists of 14 residues. The CDR3 here is CATSDAGTDYGYTF. The CDR3 coding sequence is TGTGCCACCAGTGACGCAGGGACAGATTATGGCTACACCTTC.

This clonotype appeared many times. The chain recombines TRBV29-1 with TRBJ2-5; tentatively, D is TRBD1 or TRBD2 (5 bases each). Trimming shortened V by 4 bases and J by 3 bases, and 9 bases separated the two germline ends. Germline V gives CDR1 SQVTM, CDR2 ANQGSEA. The CDR3 loop spans 12 amino acids. CDR3 in amino acids: CSVGGTKETQYF. DNA for the CDR3: TGCAGCGTTGGTGGGACCAAAGAGACCCAGTACTTC.

This clonotype was seen at least ten times. V gene TRBV28 combines with J gene TRBJ1-5; D might be TRBD1 (5 bases). CDR1 MDHEN and CDR2 SYDVKM come from the germline V gene. V was trimmed by 3 bases and J by 0 bases, leaving 12 bases between them. The CDR3 runs 16 residues. CDR3 amino acids: CASSFIGHPSNQPQHF. The CDR3 DNA follows: TGTGCCAGCAGTTTTATAGGACACCCTAGCAATCAGCCCCAGCATTTT.

This clonotype was seen at least ten times. The V call is TRBV20-1, the J call TRBJ1-1; D may be TRBD1 (6 bases). The CDR3 length is 12 residues. The V gene's germline CDR1 is DFQATT and CDR2 SNEGSKA (reference sequence). V lost 8 bases and J lost 3, with 13 bases in between. The chain's CDR3 is CSLPGVDTEAFF. CDR3 DNA sequence: TGCAGTCTACCAGGGGTGGACACTGAAGCTTTCTTT.